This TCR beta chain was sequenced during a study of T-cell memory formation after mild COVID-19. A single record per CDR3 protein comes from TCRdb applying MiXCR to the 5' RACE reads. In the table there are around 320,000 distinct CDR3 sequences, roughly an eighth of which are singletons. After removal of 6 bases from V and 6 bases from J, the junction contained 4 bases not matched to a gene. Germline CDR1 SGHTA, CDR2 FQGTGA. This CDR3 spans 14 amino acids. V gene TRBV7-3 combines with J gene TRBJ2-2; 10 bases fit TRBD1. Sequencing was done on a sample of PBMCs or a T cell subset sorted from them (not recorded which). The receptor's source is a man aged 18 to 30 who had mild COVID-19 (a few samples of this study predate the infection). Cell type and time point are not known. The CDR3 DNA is TGTGCCAGCAGTACGGACAGGGGGGCCGGGGAGCTGTTTTTT. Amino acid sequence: CASSTDRGAGELFF.